A single sample is the source of the 26 T cell receptor beta chains below, sequenced in a study of blood T cell repertoires in COVID-19. Measured with immunoSEQ multiplex PCR; TCRdb has only the in-frame clones, and not every one. The table includes 150,000 or so clones, 85% to 90% detected once. The sample consisted of peripheral blood. These TCRs come from a man between 18 and 29 years old with acute or convalescent COVID-19.

The V and J genes are TRBV27 and TRBJ2-1; D call uncertain. The CDR3 has 12 amino acids. Trimming took 2 bases from V and 5 from J, leaving 4 bases between them. Germline CDR1 is MNHEY and CDR2 is SMNVEV (reference sequence). CDR3: CASSLGHNEQFF. The DNA for the CDR3 is TGTGCCAGCAGTTTAGGGCACAATGAGCAGTTCTTC.

This rearrangement joins TRBV6-6 to TRBJ2-1; TRBD2 matches 8 bases. Germline lookup yields CDR1 MNHNY and CDR2 SVGAGI (reference sequence). After removal of 0 bases from V and 5 bases from J, the junction contained 6 bases not matched to a gene. CDR3 size: 16 residues. CDR3 sequence: CASSYSKELADNEQFF. The CDR3, as DNA: TGTGCCAGCAGTTACTCGAAGGAACTAGCGGACAATGAGCAGTTCTTC.

This chain links TRBV27 with TRBJ2-3, with 7 bases identical to TRBD1. Germline V lookup: CDR1 MNHEY, CDR2 SMNVEV (reference sequence). J lost 6 bases, V lost 2 bases, and 8 bases had no gene match. This CDR3 is built from 15 residues. The CDR3 nucleotides are TGTGCCAGCAGTTTAATGGGGACAGTAAGGGATACGCAGTATTTT. Translating it yields CASSLMGTVRDTQYF.

V usage is TRBV7-9 and J usage is TRBJ2-1; a possible D gene is TRBD2 (6 bases). The V gene's germline CDR1 is SEHNR and CDR2 FQNEAQ (reference sequence). The CDR3 consists of 13 residues. V dropped 4 bases and J dropped 4 bases, with 8 bases sitting between them. This CDR3 reads CASSSSEYNEQFF. CDR3 nucleotide sequence: TGTGCCAGCAGCTCTAGCGAGTACAATGAGCAGTTCTTC. Full variable domain (missing parts from reference TRBV7-9 and TRBJ2-1): DTGVSQNPRHKITKRGQNVTFRCDPISEHNRLYWYRQTLGQGPEFLTYFQNEAQLEKSRLLSDRFSAERPKGSFSTLEIQRTEQGDSAMYLCASSSSEYNEQFFGPGTRLTVL.

This clone showed up just once. This chain uses TRBV3-1 (or the pseudogene TRBV3-2) with TRBJ1-2; weak D call: TRBD1 (5 bases). The CDR3 consists of 17 residues. Germline V CDR1 and CDR2: LGHDT, YNNKEL (reference sequence). V lost 0 bases to trimming and J lost 4 bases, with 18 bases between them. As DNA, the CDR3 is TGTGCCAGCAGCCAAGATAGTATGGTAGGGGCCTTCTATGGCTACACCTTC. Its translation: CASSQDSMVGAFYGYTF.

This chain joins TRBV24-1 and TRBJ2-3; possibly TRBD1 for D (6 bases). Trimming took off 5 bases at V and 2 bases at J, with 13 bases between the two ends. Germline lookup yields CDR1 KGHDR and CDR2 SFDVKD. CDR3 length equals 15 residues. The CDR3 DNA sequence: TGTGCCACCAGTGGTCGAACAGGGTACACAGATACGCAGTATTTT. This encodes CATSGRTGYTDTQYF.

This clone was seen just once. The chain joins TRBV27 to TRBJ2-3, with 9 bases lining up with TRBD2. With 7 bases clipped from V and 4 bases from J, the junction kept 9 bases outside the gene matches. Germline V gene sequence: CDR1 MNHEY, CDR2 SMNVEV (reference sequence). The CDR3 extends over 15 amino acids. CDR3 region: CASTLAGGPADTQYF. CDR3 in DNA: TGTGCCAGCACCCTTGCGGGGGGGCCAGCAGATACGCAGTATTTT.

The V gene is TRBV5-6, the J gene TRBJ1-6, with unresolved D. The CDR3 extends over 16 amino acids. The germline V gene has CDR1 SGHDT and CDR2 YYEEEE. V was cut by 0 bases and J by 5 bases, with 12 bases left in between. The CDR3 here is CASSLEREVNNSPLHF. The CDR3 bases are TGTGCCAGCAGCTTGGAGCGAGAGGTTAATAATTCACCCCTCCACTTT.

This chain links TRBV6-4 with TRBJ1-1; perhaps TRBD1 as D (6 bases). From germline, CDR1 is MRHNA and CDR2 SNTAGT. V was pared by 5 bases and J by 1 base, with 8 bases between. The CDR3 runs 13 residues. CDR3 nucleotides: TGTGCCAGCAGTAGGACAGCGAACACTGAAGCTTTCTTT. Protein: CASSRTANTEAFF.

The chain is built from TRBV11-3 and TRBJ2-1; 10 nucleotides line up with TRBD2. The junction had 8 bases not matched to a gene; V was cut back by 5 bases and J by 4 bases. This CDR3 has 16 residues. Germline CDR1 SGHNT, CDR2 YENEEA. CDR3 loop: CASSLRAGGQYNEQFF. The DNA of the CDR3 is TGTGCCAGCAGCCTCAGAGCGGGGGGGCAGTACAATGAGCAGTTCTTC.

In this sample, this clone turned up once. V usage is TRBV9 and J usage is TRBJ1-3, with TRBD1 identical over 7 bases. This CDR3 contains 17 residues. J gave up 0 bases and V 0 bases, and 6 bases lay outside the gene matches. Germline V gene lookup returns CDR1 SGDLS and CDR2 YYNGEE. This CDR3 reads CASSVGQGDYSGNTIYF. The CDR3, as DNA: TGTGCCAGCAGCGTAGGACAGGGCGACTACTCTGGAAACACCATATATTTT.

The rearrangement uses TRBV19 and TRBJ1-5; D not resolved. Trimming left V 6 bases short and J 2 bases short, with 20 bases between. The CDR3 covers 17 residues. Germline assignment: CDR1 LNHDA and CDR2 SQIVND (reference sequence). The CDR3 DNA follows: TGTGCCAGTAGCCCCGCCATGGGCGGGTGGGGCAATCAGCCCCAGCATTTT. Protein product: CASSPAMGGWGNQPQHF.

This chain uses TRBV28 with TRBJ1-6; D not resolved. The V end lost 7 bases, the J end lost 5 bases, and 12 bases lay between the germline ends. Germline V gene sequence: CDR1 MDHEN, CDR2 SYDVKM. This CDR3 contains 14 residues. The CDR3 loop is CASTPGGNNSPLHF. In DNA, the CDR3 is TGTGCCAGCACCCCCGGAGGGAATAATTCACCCCTCCACTTT.

This sequence joins TRBV21-1 and TRBJ1-1; the listed D gene, TRBD1, was not tested against the DNA. TRBV21-1 is a pseudogene segment. The CDR3 runs to 15 residues. This CDR3 reads CASSKGGQGDTEAFF. The CDR3 DNA follows: TGTGCCAGCAGCAAGGGGGGACAGGGGGACACTGAAGCTTTCTTT.

The count of this clone is one. The chain employs TRBV3-1 (or the pseudogene TRBV3-2) and TRBJ2-1; a possible D gene is TRBD1 (5 bases). In germline, CDR1 is LGHDT, CDR2 YNNKEL (reference sequence). V lost 1 base to trimming and J lost 12 bases, with 16 bases between them. The CDR3 length is 14 residues. The CDR3 here is CASSQARGLTRQFF. CDR3 sequence (DNA): TGTGCCAGCAGCCAAGCTAGGGGTCTAACGCGGCAGTTCTTC.

The chain has TRBV5-1 and TRBJ1-6; a possible D gene is TRBD1 (6 bases). From germline, CDR1 is SGHRS and CDR2 YFSETQ. Trimming took off 0 bases at V and 8 bases at J, with 12 bases between the two ends. The CDR3 covers 15 residues. The CDR3 spells CASSLAGQIYSPLHF. The CDR3 coding sequence is TGCGCCAGCAGCTTGGCGGGACAAATTTATTCACCCCTCCACTTT.

This sequence joins TRBV7-2 and TRBJ1-2; the D is unclear. From germline, CDR1 is SGHTA and CDR2 FQGNSA. With 4 bases removed from V and 2 bases from J, the gap between germline ends came to 14 bases. The CDR3 consists of 15 residues. Here the CDR3 DNA reads TGTGCCAGCAGCTGGGAGAGTACTACGAACTATGGCTACACCTTC. Its protein is CASSWESTTNYGYTF.

The chain uses TRBV6-2 or TRBV6-3 and TRBJ1-2, with D maybe TRBD1 (5 bases). The CDR3 covers 19 residues. Trimming pared 2 bases from V and 1 base from J, leaving 23 bases between. From germline, CDR1 is MNHEY and CDR2 SVGEGT. This CDR3 is CASSYQRKIRRQINYGYTF. The CDR3 DNA follows: TGTGCCAGCAGTTACCAAAGAAAAATCCGTCGACAGATTAACTATGGCTACACCTTC.

This clone occurred a few times. V usage is TRBV10-3 and J usage is TRBJ1-1; 7 bases are shared with TRBD1. CDR1 is ENHRY and CDR2 is SYGVKD in the germline V gene. CDR3 length: 12 amino acids. Trimming at V came to 8 bases and at J to 1 base, leaving 1 base not matched to a gene. The CDR3 DNA follows: TGTGCCATCTCAGGGGGGAACACTGAAGCTTTCTTT. Translating gives CAISGGNTEAFF.

The V call is TRBV27, the J call TRBJ1-5; weak D call: TRBD1 (6 bases). Deletions cut 5 bases from V and 7 bases from J, with 15 bases between. The V gene's germline CDR1 is MNHEY and CDR2 SMNVEV (reference sequence). There are 14 residues in the CDR3. In DNA form, the CDR3 reads TGTGCCAGCAGTGTACACAGGGAGGGACAGCCCCAGCATTTT. Translation: CASSVHREGQPQHF.

The J gene is TRBJ1-1, the V gene TRBV7-9; the D gene is possibly TRBD1 (6 bases). The CDR3 totals 14 residues. The V gene's germline CDR1 is SEHNR and CDR2 FQNEAQ (reference sequence). Trimming took off 2 bases at V and 4 bases at J, with 11 bases between the two ends. The CDR3 loop is CASSLSWTVTEAFF. DNA for the CDR3: TGTGCCAGCAGCTTATCTTGGACAGTCACTGAAGCTTTCTTT.

This clone was counted only a few times. The chain is built from TRBV5-6 and TRBJ2-5; the match to TRBD2 covers 9 bases. This CDR3 has 15 amino acids. CDR1 SGHDT and CDR2 YYEEEE come from the germline V gene. The junction had 3 bases not matched to a gene; V was cut back by 1 base and J by 2 bases. The CDR3 region has the DNA TGTGCCAGCAGCTTGCCTAGCGGGGTACAAGAGACCCAGTACTTC. Translating it yields CASSLPSGVQETQYF.

This rearrangement joins TRBV7-3 to TRBJ1-6; 8 nucleotides match TRBD1. V lost 3 bases to trimming and J lost 9 bases; unmatched junction nucleotides: 4. CDR1 is SGHTA and CDR2 is FQGTGA in the germline V gene. The CDR3 is 14 amino acids. CDR3 sequence (DNA): TGTGCCAGCAGCTTTTCAGGGGGCCCTTCACCCCTCCACTTT. It yields the protein CASSFSGGPSPLHF.

The chain employs TRBV6-4 and TRBJ2-3; 9 positions match TRBD1. Germline loops: CDR1 MRHNA, CDR2 SNTAGT. V shed 3 bases and J 3 bases; nucleotides not matched to a gene: 4. CDR3 length: 15 amino acids. Here the CDR3 DNA reads TGTGCCAGCAGTGAGGGACAGGGAGGGACAGATACGCAGTATTTT. This encodes CASSEGQGGTDTQYF.

The gene calls are TRBV4-2 and TRBJ2-1, with TRBD2 matching 7 bases. Germline V CDR1 and CDR2: LGHNA, YNFKEQ. Trimming at V came to 0 bases and at J to 7 bases, leaving 6 bases not matched to a gene. The length of the CDR3 is 15 residues. The CDR3 sequence is CASSQDLAVRNEQFF. The CDR3 nucleotides read TGTGCCAGCAGCCAAGATCTAGCGGTGAGGAATGAGCAGTTCTTC.

This clone was found once. The V gene is TRBV11-2, the J gene TRBJ1-1; D is perhaps TRBD1 (5 bases). CDR1 is SGHAT, CDR2 FQNNGV, per germline. Trimming removed 5 bases from V and 8 bases from J, with 9 bases in between. CDR3 length: 11 residues. This CDR3 reads CASSRGGEAFF. CDR3 nucleotide sequence: TGTGCCAGCAGCAGGGGCGGAGAAGCTTTCTTT.